These T cell receptor beta chains were read from a single sample in a study of response to subunit inactivated influenza vaccine. TCRdb independently ran MiXCR on the RT-PCR reads; one entry per CDR3 protein. This table has about 780,000 distinct CDR3 sequences, under 20% appearing once. Source: PBMCs from blood, taken roughly 5 days after vaccination. The receptors here all came from a man over 45 who received an inactivated influenza vaccine. Both conserved end residues are part of each CDR3. A D gene is named only where the DNA matches it firmly. For some rows the clone size is stated as once, few or many, or as a class when expanded; others skip it.

d_gene,v_gene,abundance,j_gene,CDR3aa,CDR3nt
TRBD2,TRBV4-3,many,TRBJ2-1,CASSQETSTSQYNEQFF,TGCGCCAGCAGCCAAGAAACCTCGACTAGCCAGTACAATGAGCAGTTCTTC
NA,TRBV19,NA,TRBJ1-2,CASSTSRARLGDYGYTF,TGTGCCAGTAGTACTTCCAGGGCGCGACTTGGGGACTATGGCTACACCTTC
TRBD2,TRBV29-1,few,TRBJ2-7,CSVVGLAGLISYEQYF,TGCAGCGTAGTGGGACTAGCGGGATTGATCTCCTACGAGCAGTACTTC
TRBD2,TRBV2,few,TRBJ2-7,CASSEGTSGRYEQYF,TGTGCCAGCAGTGAAGGGACTAGCGGGAGATACGAGCAGTACTTC
NA,TRBV5-4,NA,TRBJ1-3,CASSRGADSGNTIYF,TGTGCCAGCAGTCGAGGGGCTGACTCTGGAAACACCATATATTTT
TRBD1,TRBV28,few,TRBJ2-3,CASRSGQGGTDTQYF,TGTGCCAGCAGATCGGGACAGGGGGGCACAGATACGCAGTATTTT
TRBD1,TRBV28,few,TRBJ2-3,CASKPTGWGTDTQYF,TGTGCCAGCAAACCGACAGGGTGGGGTACAGATACGCAGTATTTT
NA,TRBV28,few,TRBJ2-3,CASSFFSRFTDTQYF,TGTGCCAGCAGTTTCTTCTCGAGATTCACAGATACGCAGTATTTT
NA,TRBV4-2,NA,TRBJ2-1,CASSHAAGQHYNEQFF,TGTGCCAGCAGCCACGCGGCGGGACAGCACTACAATGAGCAGTTCTTC
NA,TRBV4-3,many,TRBJ2-1,CASSYLMILGSYNEQFF,TGCGCCAGCAGCTACCTAATGATTCTCGGGTCCTACAATGAGCAGTTCTTC
NA,TRBV20-1,NA,TRBJ2-2,CSAPGRMNTGELFF,TGCAGTGCCCCGGGACGGATGAACACCGGGGAGCTGTTTTTT
TRBD1,TRBV6-5,few,TRBJ1-6,CASSYTPGGGSPLHF,TGTGCCAGCAGTTACACCCCAGGGGGAGGTTCACCCCTCCACTTT
NA,TRBV24-1,NA,TRBJ1-1,CATKALNTEAFF,TGTGCCACCAAGGCCCTGAACACTGAAGCTTTCTTT
TRBD2,TRBV28,NA,TRBJ2-3,CASSLGDSGRGADTQYF,TGTGCCAGCAGTTTGGGTGATAGCGGGCGGGGGGCAGATACGCAGTATTTT
TRBD1,TRBV12-3/TRBV12-4,few,TRBJ1-5,CASSLGGTDNQPQHF,TGTGCCAGCAGTTTAGGTGGGACAGACAATCAGCCCCAGCATTTT
NA,TRBV10-1,many,TRBJ2-1,CASSDTGGLYNEQFF,TGCGCCAGCAGTGACACTGGGGGGTTGTACAATGAGCAGTTCTTC
NA,TRBV6-1,few,TRBJ1-4,CASSAVQGNEKLFF,TGTGCCAGCAGTGCCGTGCAGGGAAATGAAAAACTGTTTTTT
NA,TRBV6-5,NA,TRBJ1-4,CASSYTGIRNEKLFF,TGTGCCAGCAGTTACACAGGCATCCGGAATGAAAAACTGTTTTTT
NA,TRBV27,few,TRBJ2-3,CASSLRNWGFTDTQYF,TGTGCCAGCAGTTTACGTAACTGGGGTTTCACAGATACGCAGTATTTT
NA,TRBV7-9,few,TRBJ2-1,CASSLEGGPINEQFF,TGTGCCAGCAGCTTAGAGGGTGGACCCATCAATGAGCAGTTCTTC